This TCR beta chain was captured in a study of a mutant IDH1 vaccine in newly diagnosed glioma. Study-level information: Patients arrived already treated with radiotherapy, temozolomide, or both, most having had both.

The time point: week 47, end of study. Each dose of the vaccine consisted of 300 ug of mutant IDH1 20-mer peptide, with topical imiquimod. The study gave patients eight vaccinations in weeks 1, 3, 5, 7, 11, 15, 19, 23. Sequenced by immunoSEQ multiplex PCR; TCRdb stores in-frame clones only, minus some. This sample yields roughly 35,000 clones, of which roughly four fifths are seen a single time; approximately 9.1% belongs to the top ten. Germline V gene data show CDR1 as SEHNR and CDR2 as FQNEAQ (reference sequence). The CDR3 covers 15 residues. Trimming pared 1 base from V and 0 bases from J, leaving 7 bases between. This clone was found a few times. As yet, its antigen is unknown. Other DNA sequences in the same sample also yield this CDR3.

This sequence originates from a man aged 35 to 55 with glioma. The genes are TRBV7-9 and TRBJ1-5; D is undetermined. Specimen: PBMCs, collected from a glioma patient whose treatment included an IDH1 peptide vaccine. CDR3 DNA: TGTGCCAGCAGCTTAGGAGGGTATAGCAATCAGCCCCAGCATTTT. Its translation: CASSLGGYSNQPQHF.